Sequencing of this T cell receptor (beta chain) was carried out in a study of blood T cells in healthy people across ages. In its sample, this clonotype was seen a few times. Germline CDR1 SGDLS, CDR2 YYNGEE. The CDR3 contains 14 residues. Trimming removed 0 bases from V and 4 bases from J, with 11 bases in between. For the second PCR, which ran for roughly 6 to 11 cycles, a sample-barcoded 5' primer and a J-beta primer mix were used. TCRdb called the 5' RACE reads again in MiXCR, with one record for every CDR3 protein. Counted here are some 560,000 distinct CDR3 sequences, around a quarter occurring once; the ten biggest clones make up over 3.5%. The sample also formed part of further work on T cells of mothers and their children.

This chain joins TRBV9 and TRBJ2-7; D gene uncertain. The source of this sequence is a boy between 2 and 10 years old in good health. What was sequenced was blood. DNA for the CDR3: TGTGCCAGCAGCGTAGGGGTAGGAGAATACGAGCAGTACTTC. This gives the protein CASSVGVGEYEQYF.